The subject of this entry is one TCR beta chain. This record comes from a study of T cells expressing NK-cell markers. Study summary: With respect to HCMV, most of the eight sequenced donors were seropositive, and one was seronegative.

CDR1 and CDR2 (germline): DFQATT, SNEGSKA (reference sequence). The length of the CDR3 is 16 residues. What made the TCR beta cDNA was 5'RACE template switching with UMIs. After re-calling the 5' RACE reads, TCRdb lists one entry per CDR3 protein, DNA absent. The sample holds under 500,000 distinct CDR3 sequences. The sequencing input was blood T cells: a sorted CD56 or NKG2C T cell subset, CD4+ or CD8+ T cells, or bulk PBMC T cells (not recorded which). This TCR was sampled from a woman aged 18 to 69 in good health. The chain carries TRBV20-1 and TRBJ2-1; TCRdb proposes TRBD2, but this gene call is untestable without DNA. The CDR3 is CSARGRTSGYYNEQFF.